This TCR beta chain was sequenced for a study of blood T cell repertoires in COVID-19. About the study: Sample material is recorded as cDNA or gDNA derived from T cells, B-cell-depleted T cells, or PBMCs.

Study processing details: Reference gene primer amplification yielded estimated nucleated cell counts. Produced via immunoSEQ multiplex PCR; TCRdb's table is partial and in-frame only. V, J and clone size are those of that table, while D and trimming were read from the DNA. The table lists fewer than 500,000 clones, approximately 77% of them singletons. Germline CDR1 and CDR2: MNHNY and SVGAGI (reference sequence). The CDR3 length is 15 residues. The ends were cut back, 3 bases at V and 5 bases at J, with 16 bases in the middle. The chain couples TRBV6-6 to TRBJ1-1; unclear D gene. The sequence derives from a human donor with acute or convalescent COVID-19. The donor label of this sample is uncertain. The sample was peripheral blood. The CDR3 sequence: CASSYRGVGRTEAFF. The CDR3 coding sequence is TGTGCCAGCAGTTATCGGGGTGTAGGTAGGACTGAAGCTTTCTTT.